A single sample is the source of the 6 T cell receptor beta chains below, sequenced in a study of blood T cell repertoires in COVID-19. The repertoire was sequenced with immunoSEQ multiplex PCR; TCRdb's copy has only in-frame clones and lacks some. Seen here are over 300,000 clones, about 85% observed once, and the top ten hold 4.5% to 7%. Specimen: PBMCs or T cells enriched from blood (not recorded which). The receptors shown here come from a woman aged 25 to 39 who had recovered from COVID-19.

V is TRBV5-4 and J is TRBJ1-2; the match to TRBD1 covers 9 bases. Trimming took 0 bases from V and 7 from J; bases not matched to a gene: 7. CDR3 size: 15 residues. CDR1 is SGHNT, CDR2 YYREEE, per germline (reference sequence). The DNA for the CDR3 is TGTGCCAGCAGCTTGGGGGGACAGGGATCTGGTGGCTACACCTTC. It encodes CASSLGGQGSGGYTF.

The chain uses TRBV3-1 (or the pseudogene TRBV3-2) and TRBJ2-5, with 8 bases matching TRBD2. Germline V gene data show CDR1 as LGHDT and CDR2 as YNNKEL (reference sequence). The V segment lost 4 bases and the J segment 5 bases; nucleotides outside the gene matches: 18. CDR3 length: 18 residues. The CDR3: CASSLPRTRGGARETQYF. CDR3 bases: TGTGCCAGCAGCCTTCCAAGAACCCGGGGGGGGGCCAGGGAGACCCAGTACTTC.

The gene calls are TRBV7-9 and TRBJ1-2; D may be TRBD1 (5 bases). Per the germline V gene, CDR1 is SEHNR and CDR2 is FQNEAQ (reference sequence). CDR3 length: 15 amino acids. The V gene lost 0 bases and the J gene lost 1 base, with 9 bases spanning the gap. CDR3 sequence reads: CASSLAPDNNYGYTF. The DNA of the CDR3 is TGTGCCAGCAGCTTAGCGCCGGACAATAACTATGGCTACACCTTC.

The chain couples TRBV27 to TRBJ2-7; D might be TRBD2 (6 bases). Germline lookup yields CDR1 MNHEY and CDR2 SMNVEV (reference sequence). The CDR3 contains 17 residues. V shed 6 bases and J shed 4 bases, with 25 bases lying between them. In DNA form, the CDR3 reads TGTGCCAGCAGACCCCCTCGAGGGTTCGGGGGTGAGTACGAGCAGTACTTC. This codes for CASRPPRGFGGEYEQYF.

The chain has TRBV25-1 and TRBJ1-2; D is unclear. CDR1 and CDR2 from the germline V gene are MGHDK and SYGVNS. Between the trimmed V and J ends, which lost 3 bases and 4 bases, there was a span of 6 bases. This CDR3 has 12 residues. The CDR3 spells CASSELSYGYTF. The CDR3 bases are TGTGCCAGCAGTGAGCTCAGCTATGGCTACACCTTC.

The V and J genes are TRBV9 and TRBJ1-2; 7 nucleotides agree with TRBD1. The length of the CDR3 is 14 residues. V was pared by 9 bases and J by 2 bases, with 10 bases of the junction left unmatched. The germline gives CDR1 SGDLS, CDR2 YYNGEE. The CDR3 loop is CATPLGQANYGYTF. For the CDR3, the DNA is TGTGCCACCCCCCTCGGACAGGCCAACTATGGCTACACCTTC. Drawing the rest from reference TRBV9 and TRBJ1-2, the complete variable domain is DSGVTQTPKHLITATGQRVTLRCSPRSGDLSVYWYQQSLDQGLQFLIQYYNGEERAKGNILERFSAQQFPDLHSELNLSSLELGDSALYFCATPLGQANYGYTFGSGTRLTVV.